This entry concerns a single T cell receptor beta chain. Its antigen is not known. The treatment here: oral pan-JAK inhibitor, 5-10 mg twice daily. cDNA prepared by RNA extraction and subsequent reverse transcription served as the template for sequencing. Libraries were prepared by immunoSEQ multiplex PCR; TCRdb keeps only in-frame clonotypes and omits some of them. The sample has approximately 200,000 clones, over 40% seen once. V was shortened by 3 bases and J by 1 base, with 10 bases between the two germline ends. CDR3 length equals 15 residues. Per the germline V gene, CDR1 is SQVTM and CDR2 is ANQGSEA. The data are from a study of CD8+ T cells in alopecia areata. Study details: Severity scores in treated patients reflected the percentage of scalp affected. General observations from the study: Researchers say the link of baseline CD8+ expansion to response remains uncertain, with one nonresponder. On tofacitinib, scalp and blood still held many of the expanded lesional clones. Clonality was higher in lesional than normal scalp, especially in alopecia totalis/universalis.

This chain links TRBV29-1 with TRBJ2-6, with D tentatively TRBD2 (5 bases). Here the sequenced sample was CD4+ T cells sorted from blood, taken around week 36, from a patient treated with tofacitinib. This TCR came from a human donor with alopecia areata. CDR3 amino acids: CSVDDGLSGANVLTF. In DNA form, the CDR3 reads TGCAGCGTTGATGACGGACTGTCTGGGGCCAACGTCCTGACTTTC. The whole variable domain, filled in from reference TRBV29-1 and TRBJ2-6, reads SAVISQKPSRDICQRGTSLTIQCQVDSQVTMMFWYRQQPGQSLTLIATANQGSEATYESGFVIDKFPISRPNLTFSTLTVSNMSPEDSSIYLCSVDDGLSGANVLTFGAGSRLTVL.